This paragraph reports one T cell receptor (beta chain). There is no known antigen for this receptor. Per-base quality was not reported, and no clone a single base away is much larger than it. Stable Graves' hyperthyroidism was defined as no progression to ophthalmopathy during 18 months of follow-up. Hyperthyroidism patients were newly diagnosed, had a disease duration of under 2 months, and were aged 18 to 65 years. Any patient with an uncontrolled infection, another autoimmune disease, pregnancy or lactation was excluded. Diagnoses were based on clinical symptoms, serum thyroxine and TRAb, thyroid ultrasound and orbital computed tomography. PBMCs were separated from roughly 9.6 ml of fresh peripheral blood using Ficoll-Paque density gradient centrifugation. Total RNA was extracted using Trizol reagent, and RNA quality was assessed on an Agilent 2100 Bioanalyzer. This sample was taken from a study of T cells in Graves' hyperthyroidism and ophthalmopathy (dated by TCRdb to between 2017 and 2020). Regarding the research as a whole: Peripheral blood was sampled at the time of initial diagnosis, prior to any treatment. To identify TCR V-J signatures that set the groups apart, the researchers used a discovery cohort of more than 95 patients, made up of 40 to 45 with Graves' ophthalmopathy and some 55 with stable Graves' hyperthyroidism. An independent validation cohort of about 20 hyperthyroidism patients and over 15 patients who later progressed to ophthalmopathy tested prospective prediction of ophthalmopathy. The 95 to 100 discovery patients were randomly split 7:3 into training and test sets. The study also compared thyroid tissue and blood T-cell repertoires from five or six Graves' hyperthyroidism patients. Once sampling was done, hyperthyroidism patients were given methimazole at a starting dose of 30 mg daily, whereas ophthalmopathy patients were given high-dose intravenous methylprednisolone. The paper reports TCR Vbeta CDR3 sequencing of over 130 peripheral blood samples: under 45 ophthalmopathy, about 75 hyperthyroidism and approximately 17 progressor patients. Overall study outcomes, separate from this receptor: During validation, the model predicted progression to ophthalmopathy a median of about 6.5 months ahead of onset, with more than 55% sensitivity and 72% to 80% specificity. A 13 V-J signature model separated ophthalmopathy from stable hyperthyroidism, with approximately 86% sensitivity and about 81% specificity in cross-validation and 80%/75% in testing. No statistical method was used to fix the sample size in advance, and group allocation was not hidden from the investigators. Most expanded thyroid clonotypes (frequency above 0.001) were also detected in blood, suggesting blood repertoires may reflect thyroid immune responses.

Spanning cysteine to phenylalanine, the CDR3 consists of 14 amino acids. The retained sequence is limited to the CDR3, 42 bases, with the frame set at the first base. Via the germline V gene (reference sequence), CDR1 is LNHDA and CDR2 SQIVND. After removal of 3 bases from V and 5 bases from J, the junction retains 1 base not matched to a gene. The TCR beta CDR3 regions were amplified from the RNA transcripts. The first round of RT-PCR for the TCR CDR3 was performed with the HTBI primer set and the Qiagen OneStep RT-PCR kit. The libraries were constructed in a second round of multiplex PCR and then size-selected and purified. Libraries were sequenced paired-end with 100 bp reads on an Illumina HiSeq2000. Concerning the study's data processing: Raw data were processed with SOAPnuke, discarding reads with adapters, uncalled bases, mean Phred below 15, or no exact constant-primer or identifier match. High-quality paired reads were merged with COPE v1.2.5, and unique nucleotide sequences were defined as clonotypes. MiTCR v1.1 was used to align the clonotypes against IMGT TRBV, TRBD and TRBJ reference segments. The analysis was restricted to V-J combinations with a frequency above 0.0001, which together covered 99.2% of the repertoires. The TCS score was defined as F50 (clonal expansion) divided by E x V (chaos), with BLOSUM62-based TCRdist calculated between CDR3 peptides within each V-J. Welch's t-statistics and random forest reduced 450 to 600 V-J features to 10 to 15, which were used in a naive Bayes classifier (R e1071). Using fastp trimming at Q25 and MiXCR clonotype assembly, TCRdb reanalyzed the public sequencing data and kept in-frame beta chains. Merged by CDR3 protein, the rows form single entries marked with the most common genes and DNA. V and J calls and clone size were set by TCRdb, not the authors. Recorded for this sample are fewer than 350,000 distinct CDR3 sequences; around 23% of them occurred a single time. The ten largest clonotypes hold less than 65% of the sample.

The chain is encoded by TRBV19 joined to TRBJ2-5; TRBD2 lines up with 12 middle nucleotides. The clonotype comes from a woman between 50 and 59 years old with Graves' hyperthyroidism. Specimen: blood. The DNA is as follows: TGTGCCAGTAGTATGCTAGCGGGAGGGGAGACCCAGTACTTC. The resulting protein is CASSMLAGGETQYF.